What follows are 23 T cell receptor beta chains derived from one specimen sequenced in a study of CD8+CD57+ T cells in acquired aplastic anemia. Individuals selected for sequencing had exhibited CD8+CD57+ cell expansion on flow cytometry. Using genomic DNA as the template, TCR beta VDJ and CDR3 profiling was carried out. TCRdb fed the reads into MiXCR, producing one record per CDR3 protein. Of 200,000 to 300,000 distinct CDR3 sequences detected, 82% appear once; the ten largest clones hold approximately 40%. The sequencing input was sorted CD4+, CD8+, or CD8+CD57+ T cells (not recorded which) from PBMCs. Receptor source: a human donor with aplastic anemia.

This chain joins TRBV7-9 and TRBJ2-7; D is unresolved. Trimming removed 1 base from V and 3 bases from J, with 13 bases in between. CDR1 and CDR2 from the germline V gene are SEHNR and FQNEAQ (reference sequence). The CDR3 extends over 15 amino acids. For the CDR3, the DNA is TGTGCCAGCAGCTTAGAGGTAGGAAACGACTACGAGCAGTACTTC. Its protein is CASSLEVGNDYEQYF. The entire variable domain, with the rest obtained from reference TRBV7-9 and TRBJ2-7, is as follows: DTGVSQNPRHKITKRGQNVTFRCDPISEHNRLYWYRQTLGQGPEFLTYFQNEAQLEKSRLLSDRFSAERPKGSFSTLEIQRTEQGDSAMYLCASSLEVGNDYEQYFGPGTRLTVT.

The chain couples TRBV20-1 to TRBJ1-6, with D perhaps TRBD1 (5 bases). This CDR3 spans 16 amino acids. Germline CDR1 and CDR2: DFQATT and SNEGSKA (reference sequence). V gave up 6 bases and J gave up 7 bases, with 22 bases separating them. This chain's CDR3 is CSATSGGNPLNSPLHF. CDR3 coding DNA: TGCAGTGCCACATCGGGGGGGAACCCCTTGAATTCACCCCTCCACTTT.

The rearrangement joins TRBV5-5 to TRBJ2-7; either TRBD1 or TRBD2 may fit D (5 bases each). The CDR3 loop spans 14 amino acids. Germline CDR1 SGHKS, CDR2 YYEKEE (reference sequence). This CDR3 is CASSHNPGAGEQYV. CDR3 nucleotide sequence: TGCGCCAGCAGCCACAATCCCGGGGCCGGGGAGCAGTACGTC.

The chain is built from TRBV24-1 and TRBJ1-3; D uncertain. The V gene lost 9 bases and the J gene lost 4 bases, with 6 bases spanning the gap. The CDR3 loop spans 11 amino acids. The germline V gene has CDR1 KGHDR and CDR2 SFDVKD. CDR3 sequence reads: CATGMGNTIYF. The CDR3 DNA is TGTGCCACCGGGATGGGAAACACCATATATTTT.

The chain employs TRBV11-3 and TRBJ2-5; TRBD2 aligns across 8 bases. Trimming cost V 5 bases and J 2 bases; bases outside gene matches: 34. Germline V gives CDR1 SGHNT, CDR2 YENEEA. The CDR3 sequence is 24 residues long. The CDR3 DNA reads as TGTGCCAGCAGCGTAGCTATGACAAGAGGAACGGCTAGCGGAGCGGGGGCAGAACAAGAGACCCAGTACTTC. Protein: CASSVAMTRGTASGAGAEQETQYF.

To note about this clonotype: No conserved phenylalanine or tryptophan ends this CDR3, so it is likely a read error. It is unclear where the CDR3 begins or ends on the DNA, so no DNA is shown, and the CDR3 is as TCRdb lists it. The chain carries TRBV9 and TRBJ1-2; TRBD1, as called in the table, went unchecked against the DNA. Counting both end residues, the CDR3 totals 13 amino acids. Looked up from germline, CDR1 is SGDLS and CDR2 is YYNGEE. Here the CDR3 reads CASSEGGGATDTL.

This chain joins TRBV6-5 and TRBJ2-5; D is possibly TRBD1 (5 bases). Trimming took 6 bases from V and 9 from J, leaving 20 bases between them. The CDR3 contains 14 residues. The V gene's germline CDR1 is MNHEY and CDR2 SVGAGI. CDR3 sequence reads: CASSYVQGKYAQYF. CDR3 nucleotides: TGTGCCAGCAGCTACGTGCAGGGTAAATACGCCCAGTACTTC.

The gene calls are TRBV5-1 and TRBJ2-5; D is uncertain. The CDR3 has 13 residues. Per germline, CDR1 SGHRS and CDR2 YFSETQ. The V end lost 4 bases, the J end lost 10 bases, and 17 bases lay between the germline ends. CDR3 region: CASSQPGRNDQYF. The CDR3 nucleotides are TGCGCCAGCAGCCAACCAGGACGGAATGACCAGTACTTC.

A note on this clonotype: This CDR3 fails to terminate in the conserved phenylalanine or tryptophan, so it likely reflects a read error. The limits of the CDR3 on the DNA are not certain, so only TCRdb's listed CDR3 is given. The gene calls are TRBV2 and TRBJ2-1; the table gives TRBD1 as D, unverified against the DNA. Per germline, CDR1 SNHLY and CDR2 FYNNEI. The CDR3 length is 16 residues, termini included. CDR3 loop: CASSDQRSRRCDEQFG.

The V and J genes are TRBV11-1 and TRBJ2-1, with D perhaps matching TRBD1 (6 bases). This CDR3 contains 15 residues. The germline gives CDR1 SGHAT, CDR2 FQDESV (reference sequence). Trimming shortened V by 5 bases and J by 10 bases, and 21 bases separated the two germline ends. In DNA, the CDR3 is TGTGCCAGCAGCCTGCTCCCCGGACAGACCACCGAGCAGTTCTTC. Protein product: CASSLLPGQTTEQFF.

This clonotype was recorded only once. A junction end diverges from the germline sequence, so it may reflect a read error. The chain joins TRBV7-8 to TRBJ2-5; D gene uncertain. CDR3 size: 12 residues. Germline CDR1 and CDR2: SGHVS and FQNEAQ. In DNA form, the CDR3 reads TGTGCCAGAAAGGGTGCAAGGAAGACCCGGTACTTC. Amino acid sequence: CARKGARKTRYF.

This clonotype was detected only once. The J gene is TRBJ1-1, the V gene TRBV2; maybe TRBD1 (6 bases). Trimming left V 6 bases short and J 12 bases short, with 32 bases between. CDR3 length: 17 residues. Germline V gives CDR1 SNHLY, CDR2 FYNNEI. In DNA form, the CDR3 reads TGTGCCAGCAGCGACGGGGGCACACAGACGCGAAATTTTGGCCCTTTCTTT. It codes for CASSDGGTQTRNFGPFF.

The genes are TRBV2 and TRBJ2-7; D might be TRBD2 (6 bases). The CDR3 has 14 residues. Per germline, CDR1 SNHLY and CDR2 FYNNEI. CDR3 residues: CASGDGGPDTEHYV. In DNA, the CDR3 is TGTGCCAGCGGGGACGGGGGACCAGATACCGAGCATTATGTC.

On this clonotype: The junction shows a germline mismatch at one end, possibly a read error. This chain links TRBV2 with TRBJ2-3; 9 positions match TRBD2. The CDR3 length is 14 residues. Looked up from germline, CDR1 is SNHLY and CDR2 is FYNNEI. The CDR3 loop reads CASGEAGGPAPHYF. The CDR3 DNA follows: TGTGCCAGCGGCGAAGCGGGAGGTCCTGCTCCGCATTATTTT. Variable domain in full (rest from reference TRBV2 and TRBJ2-3): EPEVTQTPSHQVTQMGQEVILRCVPISNHLYFYWYRQILGQKVEFLVSFYNNEISEKSEIFDDQFSVERPDGSNFTLKIRSTKLEDSAMYFCASGEAGGPAPHYFGPGTRLTVL.

This clonotype was observed a few times. The CDR3 end shows no conserved phenylalanine or tryptophan, and so a read error is likely. Because the CDR3's place on the DNA is in doubt, the DNA is left out and the CDR3 is given as listed by TCRdb. The chain joins TRBV7-9 to TRBJ2-1; TRBD1 is the table's D call and was not checked against the DNA. Germline V gene lookup returns CDR1 SEHNR and CDR2 FQNEAQ (reference sequence). The CDR3 numbers 13 amino acids, ends counted. CDR3 region: CASSVGGSYGANV.

CDR3 in DNA: TGTGCCAGCAGCTTAGTGGGGGGTAACTATACGCAGTACTTC. Its translation is CASSLVGGNYTQYF. This chain links TRBV7-8 with TRBJ2-7, with D possibly being TRBD2 (6 bases). The CDR3 runs to 14 residues. Germline loops: CDR1 SGHVS, CDR2 FQNEAQ. V lost 1 base, J lost 9 bases, and 16 bases lay in between.

The chain links TRBV7-3 to TRBJ2-3; 9 nucleotides line up with TRBD2. J gave up 4 bases and V 0 bases, and 8 bases lay outside the gene matches. This CDR3 is built from 17 residues. Looked up from germline, CDR1 is SGHTA and CDR2 is FQGTGA. CDR3 nucleotides: TGTGCCAGCAGCTTAACGAGACTAGCGGAATGGGCAGATACGCAGTATTTT. Protein sequence: CASSLTRLAEWADTQYF.

Remarks on this clonotype: A junction boundary mismatches the germline segment, possibly from a read error. The chain recombines TRBV11-3 with TRBJ2-3, with 9 bases that match TRBD1. CDR3 length: 21 residues. Germline V gene data show CDR1 as SGHNT and CDR2 as YENEEA. CDR3 nucleotide sequence: TGTGCCAGCAGCGTAGATCTGACAGGACAGGGGATCCTTCGATCCCCGGATACGCAGTATTTT. Translation gives CASSVDLTGQGILRSPDTQYF.

As for this clonotype: One end of the junction fails to match germline, which may point to a read error. The chain combines TRBV9 with TRBJ2-7; possibly TRBD1 for D (6 bases). The CDR3 consists of 11 residues. CDR1 SGDLS and CDR2 YYNGEE come from the germline V gene. CDR3 bases: TGTGCCCGTGGGACAAGCGACGAACAGTACTTC. It translates to CARGTSDEQYF.

The chain is built from TRBV19 and TRBJ2-7; D might be TRBD2 (6 bases). The CDR3 totals 15 residues. Deletions cut 3 bases from V and 0 bases from J, with 12 bases between. Looked up from germline, CDR1 is LNHDA and CDR2 is SQIVND (reference sequence). The CDR3 is CASSIVAGNSYEQYF. Here the CDR3 DNA reads TGTGCCAGTAGTATCGTTGCGGGGAACTCCTACGAGCAGTACTTC.

This clonotype occurred a few times. The chain combines TRBV7-8 with TRBJ2-3, with D possibly TRBD2 on 6 matching bases. The V end lost 0 bases, the J end lost 12 bases, and 22 bases lay between the germline ends. The CDR3 contains 16 residues. Germline-derived CDR1 and CDR2 are SGHVS and FQNEAQ. The CDR3: CASSLAGGPDTETQYF. CDR3 DNA sequence: TGTGCCAGCAGCTTAGCGGGAGGTCCCGATACGGAGACTCAGTATTTT. Full variable domain (outside the CDR3, taken from reference TRBV7-8 and TRBJ2-3): GAGVSQSPRYKVAKRGQDVALRCDPISGHVSLFWYQQALGQGPEFLTYFQNEAQLDKSGLPSDRFFAERPEGSVSTLKIQRTQQEDSAVYLCASSLAGGPDTETQYFGPGTRLTVL.

V is TRBV11-3 and J is TRBJ1-4; D possibly corresponds to TRBD1 (5 bases). Per germline, CDR1 SGHNT and CDR2 YENEEA. Trimming cost V 0 bases and J 4 bases, with 9 bases left between them. The CDR3 covers 15 residues. The chain's CDR3 is CASSLDLTGNEKLFF. The CDR3 DNA follows: TGTGCCAGCAGCTTAGATCTAACAGGTAATGAAAAACTGTTTTTT.

This rearrangement joins TRBV2 to TRBJ2-6; possible D gene TRBD2, 5 bases. V was shortened by 8 bases and J by 16 bases, with 30 bases between the two germline ends. Germline lookup yields CDR1 SNHLY and CDR2 FYNNEI. The CDR3 extends over 16 amino acids. The CDR3 bases are TGTGCCAGCGGCGTCGCGGGTACATATACGCAGAATTTTCTGACTTTC. Translated: CASGVAGTYTQNFLTF.